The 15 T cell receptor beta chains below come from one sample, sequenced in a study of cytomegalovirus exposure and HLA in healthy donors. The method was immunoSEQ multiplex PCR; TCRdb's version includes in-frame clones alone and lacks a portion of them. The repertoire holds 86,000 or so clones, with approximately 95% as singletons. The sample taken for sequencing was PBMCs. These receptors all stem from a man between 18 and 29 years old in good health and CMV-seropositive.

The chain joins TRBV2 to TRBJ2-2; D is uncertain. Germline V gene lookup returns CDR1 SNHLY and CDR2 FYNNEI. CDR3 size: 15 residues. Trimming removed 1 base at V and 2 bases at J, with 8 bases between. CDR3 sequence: CASSEGRINTGELFF. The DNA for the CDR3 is TGTGCCAGCAGTGAAGGGCGGATCAACACCGGGGAGCTGTTTTTT. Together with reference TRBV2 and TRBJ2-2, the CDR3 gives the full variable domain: EPEVTQTPSHQVTQMGQEVILRCVPISNHLYFYWYRQILGQKVEFLVSFYNNEISEKSEIFDDQFSVERPDGSNFTLKIRSTKLEDSAMYFCASSEGRINTGELFFGEGSRLTVL.

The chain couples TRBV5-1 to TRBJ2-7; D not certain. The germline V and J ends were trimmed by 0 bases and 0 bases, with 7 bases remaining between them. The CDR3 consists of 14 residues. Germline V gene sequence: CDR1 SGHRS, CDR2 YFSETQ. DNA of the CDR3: TGCGCCAGCAGCTTGGCGCGGAACTCCTACGAGCAGTACTTC. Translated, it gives CASSLARNSYEQYF.

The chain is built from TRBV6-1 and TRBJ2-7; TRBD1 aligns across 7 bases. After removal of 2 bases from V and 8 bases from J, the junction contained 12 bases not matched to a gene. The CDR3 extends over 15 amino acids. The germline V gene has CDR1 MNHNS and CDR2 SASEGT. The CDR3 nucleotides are TGTGCCAGCAGTGAACAAGAGGGGGCAGTGGCTAAGCAGTACTTC. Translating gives CASSEQEGAVAKQYF.

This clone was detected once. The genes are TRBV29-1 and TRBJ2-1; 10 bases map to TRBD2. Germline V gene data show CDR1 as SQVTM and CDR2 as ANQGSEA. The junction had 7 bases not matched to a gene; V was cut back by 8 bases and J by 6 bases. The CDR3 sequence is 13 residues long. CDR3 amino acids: CSYAGTSVNEQFF. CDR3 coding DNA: TGCAGCTACGCCGGGACTAGCGTCAATGAGCAGTTCTTC.

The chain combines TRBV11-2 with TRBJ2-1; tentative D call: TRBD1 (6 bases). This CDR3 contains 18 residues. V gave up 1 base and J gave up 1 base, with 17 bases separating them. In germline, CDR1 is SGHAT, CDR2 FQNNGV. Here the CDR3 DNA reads TGTGCCAGCAGCTTAGGTAGACTCAGGGGCATATCCTACAATGAGCAGTTCTTC. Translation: CASSLGRLRGISYNEQFF. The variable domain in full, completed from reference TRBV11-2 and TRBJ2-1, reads EAGVAQSPRYKIIEKRQSVAFWCNPISGHATLYWYQQILGQGPKLLIQFQNNGVVDDSQLPKDRFSAERLKGVDSTLKIQPAKLEDSAVYLCASSLGRLRGISYNEQFFGPGTRLTVL.

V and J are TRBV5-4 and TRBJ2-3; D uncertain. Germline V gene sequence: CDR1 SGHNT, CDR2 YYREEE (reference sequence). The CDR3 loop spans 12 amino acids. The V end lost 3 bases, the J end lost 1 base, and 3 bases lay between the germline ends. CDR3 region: CASSWRTDTQYF. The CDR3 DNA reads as TGTGCCAGCAGCTGGCGCACAGATACGCAGTATTTT.

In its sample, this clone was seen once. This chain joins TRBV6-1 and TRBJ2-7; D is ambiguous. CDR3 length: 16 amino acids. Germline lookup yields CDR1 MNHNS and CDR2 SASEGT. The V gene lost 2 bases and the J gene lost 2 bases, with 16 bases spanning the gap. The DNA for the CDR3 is TGTGCCAGCAGTGAATGGGTAGCCCCCCATCCCTACGAGCAGTACTTC. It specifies CASSEWVAPHPYEQYF.

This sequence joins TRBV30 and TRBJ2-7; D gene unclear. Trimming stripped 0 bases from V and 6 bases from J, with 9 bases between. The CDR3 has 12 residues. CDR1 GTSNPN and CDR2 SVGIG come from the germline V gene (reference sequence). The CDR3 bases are TGTGCCTGGAGTGTACAAGTCTCCGAGCAGTACTTC. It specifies CAWSVQVSEQYF. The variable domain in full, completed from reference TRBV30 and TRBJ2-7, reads SQTIHQWPATLVQPVGSPLSLECTVEGTSNPNLYWYRQAAGRGLQLLFYSVGIGQISSEVPQNLSASRPQDRQFILSSKKLLLSDSGFYLCAWSVQVSEQYFGPGTRLTVT.

The CDR3, as DNA: TGTGCCAGCAGCCGACGGGTGGGCACTGAAGCTTTCTTT. It translates to CASSRRVGTEAFF. The rearrangement links TRBV14 to TRBJ1-1; D remains unclear. This CDR3 spans 13 amino acids. Germline V CDR1 and CDR2: SGHDN, FVKESK. V was trimmed by 4 bases and J by 4 bases, leaving 10 bases between them.

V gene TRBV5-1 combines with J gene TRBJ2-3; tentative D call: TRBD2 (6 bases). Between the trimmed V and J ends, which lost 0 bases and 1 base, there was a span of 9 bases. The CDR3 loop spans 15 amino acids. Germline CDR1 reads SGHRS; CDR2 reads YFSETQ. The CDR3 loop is CASSLAASGTDTQYF. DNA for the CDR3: TGCGCCAGCAGCTTGGCGGCTAGCGGCACAGATACGCAGTATTTT.

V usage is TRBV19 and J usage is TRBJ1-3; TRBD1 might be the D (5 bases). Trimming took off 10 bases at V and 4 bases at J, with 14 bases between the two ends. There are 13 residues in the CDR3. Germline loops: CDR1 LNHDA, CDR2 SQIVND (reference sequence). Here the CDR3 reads CAIGTSLGNTIYF. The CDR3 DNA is TGTGCCATTGGGACTTCCCTCGGAAACACCATATATTTT. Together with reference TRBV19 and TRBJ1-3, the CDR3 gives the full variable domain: DGGITQSPKYLFRKEGQNVTLSCEQNLNHDAMYWYRQDPGQGLRLIYYSQIVNDFQKGDIAEGYSVSREKKESFPLTVTSAQKNPTAFYLCAIGTSLGNTIYFGEGSWLTVV.

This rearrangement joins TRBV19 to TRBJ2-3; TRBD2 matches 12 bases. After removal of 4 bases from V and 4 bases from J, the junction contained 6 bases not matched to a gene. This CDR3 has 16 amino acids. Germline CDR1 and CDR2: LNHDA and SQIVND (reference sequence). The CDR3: CASSRLAGGPADTQYF. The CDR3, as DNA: TGTGCCAGTAGTAGGCTAGCGGGAGGGCCGGCAGATACGCAGTATTTT.

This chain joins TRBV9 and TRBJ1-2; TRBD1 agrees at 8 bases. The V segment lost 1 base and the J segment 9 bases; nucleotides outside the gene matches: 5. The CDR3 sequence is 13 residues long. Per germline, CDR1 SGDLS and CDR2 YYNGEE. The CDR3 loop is CASSVWTGPSYTF. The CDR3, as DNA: TGTGCCAGCAGCGTATGGACAGGGCCTAGCTACACCTTC.

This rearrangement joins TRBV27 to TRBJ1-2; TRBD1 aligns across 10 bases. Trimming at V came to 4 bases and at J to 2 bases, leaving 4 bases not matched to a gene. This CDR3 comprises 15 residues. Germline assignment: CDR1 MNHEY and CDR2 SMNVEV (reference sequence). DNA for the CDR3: TGTGCCAGCAGTTCCGGGACAGGGGTAAACTATGGCTACACCTTC. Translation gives CASSSGTGVNYGYTF.

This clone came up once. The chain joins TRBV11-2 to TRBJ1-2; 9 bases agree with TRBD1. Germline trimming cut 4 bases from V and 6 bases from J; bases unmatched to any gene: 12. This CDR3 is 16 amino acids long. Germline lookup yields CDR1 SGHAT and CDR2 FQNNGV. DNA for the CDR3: TGTGCCAGCAGCTCCACCCGGGACAGGGTACGTGATGGCTACACCTTC. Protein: CASSSTRDRVRDGYTF.